This TCR beta chain was identified in a study of T cell changes during pregnancy in multiple sclerosis. Libraries were prepared by immunoSEQ multiplex PCR; TCRdb keeps only in-frame clonotypes and omits some of them. The sample records about 43,000 clones, 88% being singletons. The CDR3 extends over 15 amino acids. Trimming took 4 bases from V and 0 from J, leaving 12 bases between them. CDR1 LNHNV and CDR2 YYDKDF come from the germline V gene (reference sequence). This TCR came from a female donor in good health, enrolled as a control in a pregnancy study. The chain has TRBV15 and TRBJ1-1; D possibly corresponds to TRBD1 (5 bases). This sample comprised peripheral blood, obtained in the first trimester of pregnancy. The CDR3 protein is CATSTIGGMNTEAFF. CDR3 nucleotides: TGTGCCACCAGCACTATCGGGGGAATGAACACTGAAGCTTTCTTT.